This T cell receptor beta chain was sequenced for a study of sequential checkpoint blockade in melanoma. Across the study: Matched biopsies came pretreatment and at week 13 for approximately 21 patients.

The treatment was: randomized to nivolumab then ipilimumab (arm A) or the reverse (arm B). Germline V gene lookup returns CDR1 LNHDA and CDR2 SQIVND (reference sequence). This CDR3 is 14 amino acids long. V shed 7 bases and J 6 bases; nucleotides not matched to a gene: 4. The table came from immunoSEQ multiplex PCR; TCRdb's copy has only in-frame clones and leaves some out. Seen here are over 10,000 clones, 27% observed once, and the top ten hold approximately 17%. The material was tumor tissue (inferred from file names), obtained from a patient given nivolumab and ipilimumab in sequence. This sequence originates from a human donor with melanoma. The V gene is TRBV19, the J gene TRBJ1-5; 12 nucleotides match TRBD1. CDR3 sequence reads: CASTWGQGAQPQHF. In nucleotides, the CDR3 is TGTGCCAGTACCTGGGGACAGGGGGCTCAGCCCCAGCATTTT. Full variable domain (rest looked up from reference TRBV19 and TRBJ1-5): DGGITQSPKYLFRKEGQNVTLSCEQNLNHDAMYWYRQDPGQGLRLIYYSQIVNDFQKGDIAEGYSVSREKKESFPLTVTSAQKNPTAFYLCASTWGQGAQPQHFGDGTRLSIL.